The clone carrying this TCR beta chain has just a few counts. The sample is drawn from a study of T cells in Graves' hyperthyroidism and ophthalmopathy. TCR beta CDR3 regions were amplified from RNA transcripts. The TCR CDR3 was amplified in a first-round RT-PCR using the HTBI primer set. TCRdb itself ran the multiplex PCR reads through MiXCR, one entry per CDR3 protein. Seen here are roughly 350,000 distinct CDR3 sequences, roughly 15% observed once, and the top ten hold about 18%. The CDR3 contains 16 residues. V was clipped by 4 bases and J by 5 bases, with 21 bases between them. Germline lookup yields CDR1 SGHRS and CDR2 YFSETQ.

This rearrangement joins TRBV5-1 to TRBJ2-5; TRBD1 or TRBD2 may be the D gene (5 bases each). The clonotype originates from a woman aged 25-40 years with Graves' ophthalmopathy. Sequencing was done on a sample of blood. CDR3 nucleotide sequence: TGCGCCAGCAGCCCCCCGGGATTTTTCAAGGGGGAGACCCAGTACTTC. Protein: CASSPPGFFKGETQYF.